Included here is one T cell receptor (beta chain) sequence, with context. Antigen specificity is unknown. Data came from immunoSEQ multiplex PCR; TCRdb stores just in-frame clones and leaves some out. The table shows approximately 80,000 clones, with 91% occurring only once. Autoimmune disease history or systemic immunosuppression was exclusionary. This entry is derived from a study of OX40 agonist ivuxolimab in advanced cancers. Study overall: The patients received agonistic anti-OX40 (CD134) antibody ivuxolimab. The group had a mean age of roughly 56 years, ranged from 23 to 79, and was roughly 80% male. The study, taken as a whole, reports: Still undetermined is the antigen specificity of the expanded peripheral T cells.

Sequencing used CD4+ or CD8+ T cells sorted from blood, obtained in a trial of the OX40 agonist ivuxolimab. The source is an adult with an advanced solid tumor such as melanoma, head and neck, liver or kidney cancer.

CDR3 sequence (DNA): TGCGCCAGCAGCCTCCGACAGGAGGGAGTGTCTGAAGCTTTCTTT. Translated, it gives CASSLRQEGVSEAFF. This rearrangement joins TRBV4-3 to TRBJ1-1; maybe TRBD1 (6 bases). V lost 4 bases, J lost 6 bases, and 18 bases lay in between. The germline V gene has CDR1 LGHNA and CDR2 YSLEER. CDR3 length equals 15 residues.